This T cell receptor beta chain was observed in a study of T cells in women clearing cervical HPV infection (dated by TCRdb to between 2018 and 2020). Context from the whole study: The cases were around 23 women with histologically confirmed HPV16-related CIN3 or worse, and 2 of those women had invasive cancers. Controls were 25 or so women whose single incident HPV16 infection cleared within 12 months without precancer or cancer developing. Blood from cases was collected at the visit at which the lesion was first identified, whereas blood from controls was collected once infection was no longer detected. For cases, a median interval of approximately 150 days, with an interquartile range of 90 to 200 days, was observed between lesion detection and blood sampling. Since HLA typing was available for only a few women, HLA type could not be ruled out as a confounder. The exploratory proof-of-principle case-control study was nested within the Guanacaste HPV Natural History Study in Costa Rica and compared TCR repertoires across cervical HPV16 outcomes. Cases and controls were matched on year of sample collection and on age within five years. Median age was about 30 years in cases versus just over 37 in controls, and baseline characteristics did not differ significantly. In the parent cohort, roughly 9,700 women aged 18 or older were enrolled in Guanacaste, Costa Rica, during 1993 to 1994 and then followed for around seven years. Five blinded duplicates per group were added as quality controls, giving 60 or so samples: some 50 participants and 10 replicates.

Every participant had a single incident cervical HPV16 infection, and prevalent HPV16 infections were excluded. Cervical HPV DNA was detected by MY09/MY11 PCR and genotyped by dot-blot hybridization. Approximately 16 mL of heparinized blood were centrifuged, and the buffy coat was aliquoted, frozen at -30°C, then stored at -80°C. QIAGEN kits were used to extract genomic DNA from buffy coat specimens. Notes on this clone: Its binding antigen is unknown. The read ends 3 residues early relative to the CDR3; the germline J gene fills the gap.

V is cut back by 6 bases and J by 7 bases, with 6 bases in the junction unmatched. Its CDR3 holds 13 amino acids, cysteine through phenylalanine. Sequencing covers 30 bases of the CDR3, shown here with the frame starting at base 1. According to the germline V gene (reference sequence), CDR1 reads LNHDA and CDR2 reads SQIVND. Beyond this particular receptor, the publication reports: Lower TRBV6-7 relative abundance was observed in cases than in controls (around 0.11% versus 0.15%; Bonferroni P = 0.0008). Random forest classifiers that combined richness and V gene abundances separated cases from controls with an estimated AUC of around 0.84. T-cell numbers per sample were unknown, so richness differences could reflect varying T-cell content rather than repertoire biology. The cross-sectional design could not show whether associations preceded infection or resulted from it; effector/memory subsets and HPV-specific T cells were not isolated. Significantly higher TCR repertoire richness was observed in CIN3+ cases than in controls across sequencing depths, whereas no difference in evenness was found.

TCR beta CDR3 regions were amplified by multiplex PCR from an average of around 1,200 ng genomic DNA per sample using the immunoSEQ assay. Primer bias was corrected in the assay by using a complete synthetic TCR repertoire to establish an amplification baseline. The amplicons were sequenced using the Illumina platform. Concerning the study's data processing: Sequence errors were corrected by clustering with frequency ratios and a modified nearest-neighbor algorithm, and the sequences were then analyzed in the immunoSEQ Analyzer using IMGT gene definitions. At each rarefaction depth, TCR richness and evenness were averaged across 20 rarefaction repeats, and any sample with fewer sequences than the depth was left out. V, D and J gene relative abundances were compared between groups with Wilcoxon rank sum tests, applying FDR correction. For the blinded duplicates, the intraclass correlation was 90% to 97% for TCR richness and averaged about 75% across about 70 gene segments. As stored in TCRdb, this immuneACCESS dataset retains in-frame rearrangements with V and J assigned. A fraction of the clones does not appear; measured against another copy, unresolved V genes explain less than half of the discrepancy, and the remainder lacks a known reason. The V and J calls and the clone size are those of that table, but D and trimming were determined from the DNA. The table held for this sample gives around 30,000 clones. Of the sample, 7.8% falls within the top ten clones.

The sample consisted of blood buffy coat. The origin of this receptor is a woman between 18 and 69 years old with a cervical HPV16 infection that either progressed to CIN3+ or cleared (not recorded which). The rearrangement joined TRBV19 to TRBJ1-2, with 9 middle bases fitting TRBD1. CDR3 DNA (partial): TGTGCCAGTAGCGACGGGACAGGGCCTGGC. Its protein is CASSDGTGPG. The CDR3 in its entirety is CASSDGTGPGYTF.